Each of the 15 T cell receptor beta chains below was sequenced from the same sample in a study of blood T cells in healthy people across ages. PCR was performed a second time for about 7 to 11 cycles using a sample-barcoded 5' primer and a J-beta primer mix. One entry per CDR3 protein results from TCRdb running MiXCR on the 5' RACE reads. The table records hundreds of thousands of distinct CDR3 sequences, about 53% of them present only once. The sample taken for sequencing was blood. The receptors shown here come from a man aged 60 to 69 in good health.

The chain has TRBV10-3 and TRBJ2-3; the match to TRBD2 covers 13 bases. V gave up 6 bases and J gave up 1 base; unmatched junction bases: 7. The CDR3 runs 17 residues. CDR1 and CDR2 from the germline V gene are ENHRY and SYGVKD. This CDR3 is CAIRTSGGAEGTDTQYF. In DNA form, the CDR3 reads TGTGCCATCAGAACTAGCGGGGGGGCCGAGGGCACAGATACGCAGTATTTT.

J is TRBJ1-5 and V is TRBV9; the D gene is possibly TRBD1 (5 bases). This CDR3 is 15 amino acids long. Germline V gives CDR1 SGDLS, CDR2 YYNGEE. Trimming stripped 0 bases from V and 0 bases from J, with 7 bases between. CDR3 coding DNA: TGTGCCAGCAGCGTAGCGGACATTAGCAATCAGCCCCAGCATTTT. Its translation: CASSVADISNQPQHF.

This clonotype has ten or more counts. A read error may explain this, as a much larger clone is one base away. The genes are TRBV27 and TRBJ2-1, with 9 bases aligning to TRBD1. The J call may be faulty, since TRBJ2-7 better matches the DNA end. This CDR3 has 16 amino acids. Germline lookup yields CDR1 MNHEY and CDR2 SMNVEV (reference sequence). CDR3 loop: CASSPRDRVTYNEQYF. In DNA, the CDR3 is TGTGCCAGCAGTCCCCGGGACAGGGTTACCTACAATGAGCAGTACTTC.

In this sample, this clonotype turned up a few times. This chain uses TRBV12-3 or TRBV12-4 with TRBJ2-7; D is possibly TRBD1 or TRBD2 (5 bases each). Trimming took 4 bases from V and 6 from J, leaving 16 bases between them. This CDR3 has 14 residues. The CDR3 region is CASSSTMGPAEQYF. For the CDR3, the DNA is TGTGCCAGCAGTTCAACAATGGGACCCGCCGAGCAGTACTTC.

This clonotype was observed a handful of times. The chain combines TRBV6-5 with TRBJ2-7; 10 nucleotides line up with TRBD2. The junction had 8 bases not matched to a gene; V was cut back by 5 bases and J by 10 bases. Germline-derived CDR1 and CDR2 are MNHEY and SVGAGI. This CDR3 is 13 amino acids long. CDR3 bases: TGTGCCAGCAGTCCCCCGGGACTAGCGTCTCAGTACTTC. Translating it yields CASSPPGLASQYF.

This clonotype occurred once. This sequence joins TRBV20-1 and TRBJ2-5; D may correspond to TRBD1 or TRBD2 (5 bases each). V lost 5 bases to trimming and J lost 7 bases, with 17 bases between them. This CDR3 comprises 13 residues. Germline V gives CDR1 DFQATT, CDR2 SNEGSKA (reference sequence). The CDR3 loop is CSAGTPPLGTQYF. The DNA of the CDR3 is TGCAGTGCTGGGACCCCTCCGCTGGGGACCCAGTACTTC.

This clonotype has at least ten counts. One junction end does not reproduce the germline sequence, and a read error may be involved. V is TRBV4-1 and J is TRBJ2-1; TRBD2 matches at 12 bases. Germline V gene lookup returns CDR1 MGHRA and CDR2 YSYEKL. The CDR3 runs 15 residues. CDR3 in amino acids: CASSPLAGGRNEQFF. CDR3 DNA sequence: TGTGCCAGCAGTCCCCTAGCGGGGGGGCGCAATGAGCAGTTCTTC.

The genes are TRBV21-1 and TRBJ1-2. TRBV21-1 constitutes a pseudogene. This CDR3 is 15 amino acids long. CDR3: CASRGDSGHVYGYTF. CDR3 coding DNA: TGTGCCAGCAGGGGGGACAGCGGTCACGTCTATGGCTACACCTTC.

The V gene is TRBV6-6, the J gene TRBJ1-1; D remains unclear. Germline assignment: CDR1 MNHNY and CDR2 SVGAGI (reference sequence). The V end was cut by 10 bases, the J end by 4 bases, with 13 bases between. This CDR3 is 12 amino acids long. CDR3 DNA sequence: TGTGCCACCAGAGATGTGAGCACTGAAGCTTTCTTT. It yields the protein CATRDVSTEAFF.

The chain uses TRBV6-2 or TRBV6-3 and TRBJ2-6, with D unclear. Germline CDR1 MNHEY, CDR2 SVGEGT. V was clipped by 5 bases and J by 5 bases, with 7 bases between them. The CDR3 covers 13 residues. The CDR3 sequence is CASSRSRANVLTF. The CDR3 DNA sequence: TGTGCCAGCAGTCGCTCGAGGGCCAACGTCCTGACTTTC.

Note on this clonotype: A much larger clonotype is one base distant, so this may be a read error. The genes are TRBV20-1 and TRBJ2-5; 10 bases match TRBD1. The CDR3 runs 14 residues. Germline CDR1 DFQATT, CDR2 SNEGSKA (reference sequence). The V segment lost 3 bases and the J segment 6 bases; nucleotides outside the gene matches: 7. CDR3 DNA sequence: TGCAGTGCTAGGGGGGACAGGGGTGGGAAGACCCAGTACTTC. This codes for CSARGDRGGKTQYF.

V is TRBV20-1 and J is TRBJ1-6, with D perhaps TRBD1 (5 bases). The CDR3 runs 18 residues. From germline, CDR1 is DFQATT and CDR2 SNEGSKA (reference sequence). V lost 0 bases and J 0 bases, leaving 15 bases between the germline ends. The CDR3 loop is CSARDRTRASSYNSPLHF. The DNA for the CDR3 is TGCAGTGCTAGAGATCGTACCAGGGCGAGCTCCTATAATTCACCCCTCCACTTT.

The rearrangement uses TRBV2 and TRBJ1-6; no clear D gene. The ends were cut back, 4 bases at V and 10 bases at J, with 14 bases in the middle. The CDR3 runs to 14 residues. CDR1 SNHLY and CDR2 FYNNEI come from the germline V gene. The CDR3 sequence is CASSVSTPRSPLHF. In DNA form, the CDR3 reads TGTGCCAGCAGTGTGTCGACTCCCCGGTCACCCCTCCACTTT.

Comments on this clonotype: The junction departs from the called germline gene at one end, perhaps through a read error. The CDR3 DNA is TGTGCCAGAAGCTTGGGTAGCGGGGGGGATTGTCGGAGCACAGATACGCAGTATTTT. This gives the protein CARSLGSGGDCRSTDTQYF. The J gene is TRBJ2-3, the V gene TRBV7-9, with 11 bases aligning to TRBD2. The V gene's germline CDR1 is SEHNR and CDR2 FQNEAQ (reference sequence). The CDR3 sequence is 19 residues long.

The chain links TRBV6-5 to TRBJ2-2; D is unresolved. Germline lookup yields CDR1 MNHEY and CDR2 SVGAGI. Trimming pared 0 bases from V and 1 base from J, leaving 6 bases between. The CDR3 has 15 amino acids. CDR3 sequence: CASSYSIRNTGELFF. The CDR3 DNA sequence: TGTGCCAGCAGTTACTCGATCAGGAACACCGGGGAGCTGTTTTTT.